Listed below are T cell receptor beta chains from one sample, sequenced in a study of T cells in Graves' hyperthyroidism and ophthalmopathy. TCRdb re-called the multiplex PCR reads through MiXCR, storing one row per CDR3 protein. The sample lists fewer than 200,000 distinct CDR3 sequences, approximately 15% occurring once. Sequences were obtained from blood. These receptors were collected from a woman between 45 and 65 years old with Graves' hyperthyroidism. Both conserved end residues are part of each CDR3. Each record gives: V gene, clone size, D gene, J gene, CDR3 protein, CDR3 DNA. D genes are given only for firm matches. Part of the rows lack a size; the others show once, few, many or a class for expanded clones.

v_gene: TRBV20-1
abundance: few
d_gene: TRBD1
j_gene: TRBJ1-2
CDR3aa: CSAREWGQMNYGYTF
CDR3nt: TGCAGTGCTAGAGAGTGGGGACAGATGAACTATGGCTACACCTTC

v_gene: TRBV5-1
abundance: -
d_gene: -
j_gene: TRBJ1-4
CDR3aa: CASSSGTSNEKLFF
CDR3nt: TGCGCCAGCAGCTCCGGGACAAGTAATGAAAAACTGTTTTTT

v_gene: TRBV19
abundance: many
d_gene: TRBD2
j_gene: TRBJ2-1
CDR3aa: CASYGGLAGGREQFF
CDR3nt: TGTGCCAGCTATGGGGGGCTAGCGGGGGGGCGAGAGCAGTTCTTC

v_gene: TRBV20-1
abundance: few
d_gene: -
j_gene: TRBJ1-5
CDR3aa: CSAGSREYIGNQPQHF
CDR3nt: TGCAGTGCTGGTTCCCGGGAGTATATTGGCAATCAGCCCCAGCATTTT

v_gene: TRBV7-9
abundance: many
d_gene: -
j_gene: TRBJ1-1
CDR3aa: CASSLQTGWPEAFF
CDR3nt: TGTGCCAGCAGCCTCCAGACAGGATGGCCTGAAGCTTTCTTT

v_gene: TRBV5-6
abundance: -
d_gene: -
j_gene: TRBJ1-1
CDR3aa: CASSLNGRYTEAFF
CDR3nt: TGTGCCAGCAGCTTGAATGGGAGGTACACTGAAGCTTTCTTT

v_gene: TRBV6-1
abundance: many
d_gene: TRBD1
j_gene: TRBJ2-7
CDR3aa: CASWGAGGLEQYF
CDR3nt: TGTGCCAGCTGGGGGGCAGGGGGCTTGGAGCAGTACTTC

v_gene: TRBV25-1
abundance: many
d_gene: -
j_gene: TRBJ2-4
CDR3aa: CASSGPHRLRAKNIQYF
CDR3nt: TGTGCCAGCAGTGGCCCCCACCGACTGCGAGCCAAAAACATTCAGTACTTC

v_gene: TRBV13
abundance: -
d_gene: -
j_gene: TRBJ2-3
CDR3aa: CASSFRQGKDTQYF
CDR3nt: TGTGCCAGCAGCTTTAGGCAGGGAAAAGATACGCAGTATTTT

v_gene: TRBV4-2
abundance: few
d_gene: -
j_gene: TRBJ1-1
CDR3aa: CASSQVRPLRVTEAFF
CDR3nt: TGTGCCAGCAGCCAAGTGAGACCCCTGAGGGTCACTGAAGCTTTCTTT

v_gene: TRBV24-1
abundance: many
d_gene: -
j_gene: TRBJ2-3
CDR3aa: CATSERTARDTQYF
CDR3nt: TGTGCCACCAGTGAAAGGACAGCTAGAGATACGCAGTATTTT

v_gene: TRBV6-5
abundance: -
d_gene: -
j_gene: TRBJ2-7
CDR3aa: CASSYSRDLSSYEQYF
CDR3nt: TGTGCCAGCAGTTACTCCCGGGACCTCAGCTCCTACGAGCAGTACTTC

v_gene: TRBV7-2
abundance: many
d_gene: TRBD2
j_gene: TRBJ2-5
CDR3aa: CASSFPGLEETQYF
CDR3nt: TGTGCCAGCAGCTTCCCGGGACTAGAGGAGACCCAGTACTTC

v_gene: TRBV6-5
abundance: many
d_gene: -
j_gene: TRBJ1-2
CDR3aa: CASSYSRDYGYTF
CDR3nt: TGTGCCAGCAGTTACTCCCGGGACTATGGCTACACCTTC

v_gene: TRBV5-5
abundance: few
d_gene: -
j_gene: TRBJ2-1
CDR3aa: CASSTSTGDSYNEQFF
CDR3nt: TGTGCCAGCAGCACCTCTACGGGGGACAGCTACAATGAGCAGTTCTTC

v_gene: TRBV12-3/TRBV12-4
abundance: many
d_gene: TRBD1
j_gene: TRBJ1-1
CDR3aa: CASRPSGQGATEAFF
CDR3nt: TGTGCCAGCAGACCCTCAGGACAGGGGGCCACTGAAGCTTTCTTT